This entry lists 24 T cell receptor beta chains sequenced from one sample in a study of identifying expanded T cells in peripheral blood. Clones were sequenced by immunoSEQ multiplex PCR, and TCRdb holds only the in-frame ones, with some missing. The table includes around 68,000 clones, 80% to 90% detected once. The sample was blood. The origin of the receptors is a person aged 18 to 75 in good health.

This clone was picked up a small number of times. The chain has TRBV30 and TRBJ1-1, with a tentative D call TRBD1 (6 bases). Germline CDR1 and CDR2: GTSNPN and SVGIG (reference sequence). The CDR3 is 14 residues long. Between the trimmed V and J ends, which lost 2 bases and 6 bases, there was a span of 16 bases. Here the CDR3 DNA reads TGTGCCTGGAGTAACGGGGGCCTCGGCGCTGAAGCTTTCTTT. Residues: CAWSNGGLGAEAFF.

This clone has just one count. The chain is built from TRBV30 and TRBJ1-2; D might be TRBD1 (5 bases). This CDR3 region has 14 residues. Germline loops: CDR1 GTSNPN, CDR2 SVGIG (reference sequence). Between the trimmed V and J ends, which lost 1 base and 5 bases, there was a span of 14 bases. The CDR3 loop reads CAWSGAGTGYGYTF. In DNA form, the CDR3 reads TGTGCCTGGAGTGGGGCCGGGACGGGGTATGGCTACACCTTC. Full variable domain (missing parts from reference TRBV30 and TRBJ1-2): SQTIHQWPATLVQPVGSPLSLECTVEGTSNPNLYWYRQAAGRGLQLLFYSVGIGQISSEVPQNLSASRPQDRQFILSSKKLLLSDSGFYLCAWSGAGTGYGYTFGSGTRLTVV.

The chain recombines TRBV4-3 with TRBJ2-3; 8 bases map to TRBD2. The CDR3 covers 15 residues. V gave up 0 bases and J gave up 7 bases; unmatched junction bases: 6. Per germline, CDR1 LGHNA and CDR2 YSLEER. Here the CDR3 reads CASSQEREAHNTQYF. For the CDR3, the DNA is TGCGCCAGCAGCCAAGAGCGGGAGGCGCACAATACGCAGTATTTT.

This chain connects TRBV5-1 to TRBJ1-2, with 7 bases aligning to TRBD1. J was trimmed by 0 bases and V by 6 bases; bases with no gene match: 14. There are 17 residues in the CDR3. CDR1 and CDR2 (germline): SGHRS, YFSETQ. Here the CDR3 reads CASTRYPGQKTNYGYTF. CDR3 in DNA: TGCGCCAGCACCAGATATCCGGGACAGAAGACTAACTATGGCTACACCTTC.

V and J are TRBV2 and TRBJ2-5; TRBD1 matches 10 bases. V was clipped by 3 bases and J by 5 bases; unmatched bases: 3. Germline CDR1 SNHLY, CDR2 FYNNEI. The CDR3 runs to 14 residues. CDR3 sequence (DNA): TGTGCCAGCAGTGAGACAGGGGGCTTGGAGACCCAGTACTTC. This translates into CASSETGGLETQYF.

The chain recombines TRBV21-1 with TRBJ1-1. TRBV21-1 is shown as a pseudogene. The CDR3 length is 11 residues. CDR3 sequence (DNA): TGTGCCAGCAGCGGTGGGGTTGAAGCTTTCTTT. Translating it yields CASSGGVEAFF.

The V gene is TRBV5-7, the J gene TRBJ2-7; 12 bases fit TRBD1. TRBV5-7 counts as an open reading frame of uncertain function. The CDR3 totals 15 residues. The junction had 5 bases not matched to a gene; V was cut back by 2 bases and J by 5 bases. The CDR3 loop reads CASSFRDRGRDEQYF. The CDR3 DNA reads as TGTGCCAGCAGCTTCCGGGACAGGGGGCGCGACGAGCAGTACTTC.

Only a few counts were recorded for this clone. The chain employs TRBV6-4 and TRBJ1-5; D uncertain. The V gene lost 6 bases and the J gene lost 3 bases, with 9 bases spanning the gap. CDR1 is MRHNA, CDR2 SNTAGT, per germline. This CDR3 has 13 residues. The CDR3 DNA reads as TGTGCCAGCAGCCACAGTCCCAATCAGCCCCAGCATTTT. Its translation: CASSHSPNQPQHF.

This clone was found a few times. Within the sample, other DNA sequences also encode this same CDR3. The chain has TRBV2 and TRBJ2-7; D call uncertain. Germline assignment: CDR1 SNHLY and CDR2 FYNNEI. The CDR3 contains 12 residues. V lost 8 bases to trimming and J lost 0 bases, with 8 bases between them. The CDR3 is CASSRSSYEQYF. DNA for the CDR3: TGTGCCAGCTCTCGGTCCTCCTACGAGCAGTACTTC.

J is TRBJ1-5 and V is TRBV18, with 10 bases matching TRBD1. CDR1 is KGHSH, CDR2 LQKENI, per germline. The CDR3 is made up of 15 amino acids. V trimming: 8 bases; J trimming: 1 base; junction bases outside the gene matches: 5. CDR3 nucleotides: TGTGCCAGCACGGACAGGGGGTCCAGCAATCAGCCCCAGCATTTT. Its translation: CASTDRGSSNQPQHF.

J is TRBJ1-3 and V is TRBV21-1. TRBV21-1 has pseudogene status. The CDR3 sequence is 14 residues long. CDR3 DNA sequence: TGTGCCAGCAGCCGTGTATTCTCTGGAAACACCATATATTTT. Its protein is CASSRVFSGNTIYF.

The chain is built from TRBV18 and TRBJ2-7, with D hard to call. The ends were cut back, 2 bases at V and 5 bases at J, with 7 bases in the middle. The V gene's germline CDR1 is KGHSH and CDR2 LQKENI. CDR3 length: 12 residues. Written as DNA, the CDR3 is TGTGCCAGCTCACCAAATGTCCACGAGCAGTACTTC. This sequence encodes CASSPNVHEQYF.

J is TRBJ1-6 and V is TRBV7-9; D remains ambiguous. This CDR3 is 14 amino acids long. V was cut by 2 bases and J by 5 bases, with 7 bases left in between. Germline-derived CDR1 and CDR2 are SEHNR and FQNEAQ (reference sequence). The CDR3: CASSLNTDNSPLHF. As DNA, the CDR3 is TGTGCCAGCAGCTTAAATACGGATAATTCACCCCTCCACTTT.

The chain couples TRBV10-3 to TRBJ2-2, with D possibly being TRBD2 (6 bases). The V end lost 4 bases, the J end lost 0 bases, and 6 bases lay between the germline ends. CDR1 and CDR2 (germline): ENHRY, SYGVKD. The CDR3 consists of 14 residues. The CDR3 coding sequence is TGTGCCATCAGTGGCGGGGCGAACACCGGGGAGCTGTTTTTT. Translation gives CAISGGANTGELFF.

J is TRBJ2-2 and V is TRBV11-2, with a possible D match to TRBD1 (6 bases). The CDR3 has 15 amino acids. V lost 2 bases to trimming and J lost 1 base, with 8 bases between them. In germline, CDR1 is SGHAT, CDR2 FQNNGV. The CDR3 nucleotides read TGTGCCAGCAGCTTAAAGGGGGAGAACACCGGGGAGCTGTTTTTT. Translated, it gives CASSLKGENTGELFF.

The chain combines TRBV4-1 with TRBJ1-1, with 12 bases that match TRBD1. The CDR3 sequence is 16 residues long. Per the germline V gene, CDR1 is MGHRA and CDR2 is YSYEKL. Germline trimming cut 5 bases from V and 7 bases from J; bases unmatched to any gene: 11. The CDR3 reads CASSSQPGQGANEAFF. CDR3 nucleotides: TGCGCCAGCAGCTCGCAACCGGGACAGGGGGCGAATGAAGCTTTCTTT.

V and J are TRBV5-4 and TRBJ2-7, with 11 bases matching TRBD2. With 4 bases clipped from V and 1 base from J, the junction kept 4 bases outside the gene matches. The germline CDR1 and CDR2 sequences are SGHNT and YYREEE (reference sequence). The CDR3 has 15 amino acids. For the CDR3, the DNA is TGTGCCAGCAGCCCGACTAGCGGGACTTCCTACGAGCAGTACTTC. This codes for CASSPTSGTSYEQYF. The full variable domain, completed using reference TRBV5-4 and TRBJ2-7, is ETGVTQSPTHLIKTRGQQVTLRCSSQSGHNTVSWYQQALGQGPQFIFQYYREEENGRGNFPPRFSGLQFPNYSSELNVNALELDDSALYLCASSPTSGTSYEQYFGPGTRLTVT.

CDR3 nucleotide sequence: TGTGCCTGGAGTGGTGGCGGTGCGGAAAAACTGTTTTTT. Protein: CAWSGGGAEKLFF. The chain carries TRBV30 and TRBJ1-4; D unclear. The CDR3 sequence is 13 residues long. CDR1 is GTSNPN and CDR2 is SVGIG in the germline V gene (reference sequence). V dropped 1 base and J dropped 8 bases, with 11 bases sitting between them.

This chain joins TRBV7-9 and TRBJ1-1, with 7 bases fitting TRBD1. The germline V gene encodes CDR1 SEHNR and CDR2 FQNEAQ (reference sequence). The CDR3 runs 15 residues. V shed 3 bases and J 3 bases; nucleotides not matched to a gene: 7. The CDR3 nucleotides are TGTGCCAGCAGCTTGGGAGGGGGCCGATACACTGAAGCTTTCTTT. It translates to CASSLGGGRYTEAFF.

This clone was counted between two and nine times. The genes are TRBV4-2 and TRBJ2-2; TRBD2 aligns across 11 bases. Germline trimming cut 0 bases from V and 3 bases from J; bases unmatched to any gene: 9. The length of the CDR3 is 19 residues. The germline CDR1 and CDR2 sequences are LGHNA and YNFKEQ. The CDR3: CASSQDPLLAGEHTGELFF. The CDR3 DNA is TGTGCCAGCAGCCAAGATCCCCTACTAGCGGGGGAACACACCGGGGAGCTGTTTTTT.

The V and J genes are TRBV21-1 and TRBJ2-3; TRBD1 is the table's D call and was not checked against the DNA. TRBV21-1 is noted as a pseudogene. CDR3 length: 17 amino acids. The CDR3 DNA follows: TGTGCCAGCAGCAAAGGACATCCCGGGACAGACACAGATACGCAGTATTTT. It yields the protein CASSKGHPGTDTDTQYF.

The chain links TRBV27 to TRBJ2-3; weak D call: TRBD2 (6 bases). CDR1 and CDR2 from the germline V gene are MNHEY and SMNVEV (reference sequence). V shed 5 bases and J shed 4 bases, with 22 bases lying between them. The CDR3 has 17 amino acids. CDR3 amino acids: CASSPVRGAGISDTQYF. The DNA of the CDR3 is TGTGCCAGCAGTCCCGTTAGGGGCGCGGGGATATCAGATACGCAGTATTTT.

The chain combines TRBV10-3 with TRBJ1-1, with D maybe TRBD1 (5 bases). This CDR3 spans 12 amino acids. Looked up from germline, CDR1 is ENHRY and CDR2 is SYGVKD. V was clipped by 2 bases and J by 7 bases, with 8 bases between them. The CDR3 region is CAISERGSEAFF. CDR3 nucleotides: TGTGCCATCAGTGAGCGGGGGAGTGAAGCTTTCTTT.

The chain has TRBV30 and TRBJ2-7; D is possibly TRBD1 (5 bases). V lost 3 bases and J 6 bases, leaving 18 bases between the germline ends. The CDR3 consists of 14 residues. The V gene's germline CDR1 is GTSNPN and CDR2 SVGIG (reference sequence). CDR3 DNA sequence: TGTGCCTGGAGAAAGGGGAATTCTCTGGGCGAGCAGTACTTC. Translating it yields CAWRKGNSLGEQYF.